The clone carrying this TCR beta chain has just a few counts. This sample is part of a study of blood T cells in healthy people across ages. In germline, CDR1 is SGHAT, CDR2 FQNNGV. Between the trimmed V and J ends, which lost 5 bases and 4 bases, there was a span of 15 bases. This CDR3 has 15 residues. PCR was performed a second time for about 7 to 12 cycles using a sample-barcoded 5' primer and a J-beta primer mix. TCRdb processed the 5' RACE reads anew with MiXCR; each CDR3 protein has one entry. Of 600,000 to 850,000 distinct CDR3 sequences in the sample, just under 25% were seen once. These same data were also listed under a study on T cells of mothers and their children. From that second work: Donors comprised a few healthy Caucasian mothers plus their six children. Reads obtained per mother exceeded 10 million TCR beta CDR3 reads, with 3 million to 3.5 million obtained per child. Normalized overlap was always slightly, never significantly, higher in related than unrelated mother-child pairs.

The TCR sequence derives from a boy aged 5-17 years in good health. This chain links TRBV11-2 with TRBJ2-1, with a possible D match to TRBD2 (6 bases). Sequenced: blood. The CDR3 DNA reads as TGTGCCAGCAGCCGGGACTCCCAGGTATACAATGAGCAGTTCTTC. It encodes CASSRDSQVYNEQFF.